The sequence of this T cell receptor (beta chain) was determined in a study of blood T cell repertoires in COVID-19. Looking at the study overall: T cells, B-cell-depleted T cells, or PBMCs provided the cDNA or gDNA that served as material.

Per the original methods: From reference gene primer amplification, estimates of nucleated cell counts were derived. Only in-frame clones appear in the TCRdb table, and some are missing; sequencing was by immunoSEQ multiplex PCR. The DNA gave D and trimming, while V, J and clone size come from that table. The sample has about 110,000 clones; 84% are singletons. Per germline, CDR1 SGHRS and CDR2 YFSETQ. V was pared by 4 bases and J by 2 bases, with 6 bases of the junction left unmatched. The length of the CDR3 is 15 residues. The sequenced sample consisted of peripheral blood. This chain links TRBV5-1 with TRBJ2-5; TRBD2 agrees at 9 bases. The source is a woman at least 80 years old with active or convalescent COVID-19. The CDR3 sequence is CASSIRLAAQETQYF. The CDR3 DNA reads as TGCGCCAGCAGCATCCGACTAGCGGCACAAGAGACCCAGTACTTC.